A single sample gave rise to the 6 T cell receptor beta chains below, sequenced in a study of T cells in Graves' hyperthyroidism and ophthalmopathy. Amplified TCR beta CDR3 regions came from RNA transcripts. The HTBI primer set was used in a first-round RT-PCR of the TCR CDR3. TCRdb re-called the multiplex PCR reads through MiXCR, storing one row per CDR3 protein. The sample has around 600,000 distinct CDR3 sequences, about 14% seen once. Sequencing was performed on blood. The receptors shown here come from a woman aged 18-29 years with Graves' ophthalmopathy.

This clonotype was found many times. This chain uses TRBV5-6 with TRBJ1-1, with TRBD1 matching over 10 bases. The CDR3 consists of 19 residues. The ends lost 0 bases at V and 0 bases at J; junction bases unmatched: 11. Germline values: CDR1 SGHDT, CDR2 YYEEEE. CDR3 residues: CASSLGYRDRGLLNTEAFF. The CDR3 DNA sequence: TGTGCCAGCAGCTTGGGATACCGGGACAGGGGTCTATTGAACACTGAAGCTTTCTTT.

This clonotype was seen ten or more times. The chain uses TRBV6-1 and TRBJ2-1; 9 bases map to TRBD2. V shed 4 bases and J 6 bases; nucleotides not matched to a gene: 19. Germline V lookup: CDR1 MNHNS, CDR2 SASEGT. The CDR3 sequence is 19 residues long. The CDR3 DNA is TGTGCCAGCAGTGGCCGGGACGAAGTTCTAGCGGGGATCCGCAATGAGCAGTTCTTC. It specifies CASSGRDEVLAGIRNEQFF.

Ten or more counts support this clonotype. The CDR3 reads CASSLGWLSQETQYF. CDR3 nucleotides: TGTGCCAGCAGTTTAGGGTGGCTGAGCCAAGAGACCCAGTACTTC. The rearrangement joins TRBV12-3 or TRBV12-4 to TRBJ2-5; no clear D. V was pared by 1 base and J by 1 base, with 10 bases between. CDR3 length: 15 residues.

This clonotype was counted at least ten times. The chain joins TRBV29-1 to TRBJ2-2, with TRBD1 identical over 8 bases. The V gene's germline CDR1 is SQVTM and CDR2 ANQGSEA. V was pared by 3 bases and J by 4 bases, with 4 bases of the junction left unmatched. This CDR3 comprises 14 residues. The chain's CDR3 is CSVDRQGSTGELFF. CDR3 nucleotide sequence: TGCAGCGTTGACAGACAGGGGAGCACCGGGGAGCTGTTTTTT.

This chain links TRBV19 with TRBJ2-1; the D call may be TRBD1 or TRBD2 (5 bases each). Germline lookup yields CDR1 LNHDA and CDR2 SQIVND (reference sequence). The CDR3 extends over 14 amino acids. Trimming took off 5 bases at V and 6 bases at J, with 14 bases between the two ends. The CDR3 sequence: CASSGDEVVNEQFF. The CDR3, as DNA: TGTGCCAGTAGTGGGGACGAGGTAGTCAATGAGCAGTTCTTC.

This clonotype showed up many times. This chain connects TRBV28 to TRBJ1-6; a weak D match, TRBD1 (6 bases). The CDR3 runs to 13 residues. V was shortened by 9 bases and J by 4 bases, with 10 bases between the two germline ends. Germline loops: CDR1 MDHEN, CDR2 SYDVKM. CDR3 nucleotides: TGTGCCAGTTCCACAGGGTATAATTCACCCCTCCACTTT. It specifies CASSTGYNSPLHF.